This T cell receptor beta chain originates from a study of blood T cells in healthy people across ages. Primed by a sample-barcoded 5' primer and a J-beta primer mix, a second PCR proceeded for about 6 to 11 cycles. From the 5' RACE reads, TCRdb called clonotypes with MiXCR, one entry per CDR3 protein. The sample lists hundreds of thousands of distinct CDR3 sequences, 58% occurring once. The donors, all healthy, were Caucasians living in Russia, aged about 6 to 100. The sample consisted of blood. The TCR was taken from a man aged 30 to 45 in good health.

The CDR3 loop reads CASIASGGNPMYNEQFF. DNA of the CDR3: TGTGCCAGCATCGCTAGCGGGGGAAACCCAATGTACAATGAGCAGTTCTTC. The genes are TRBV7-2 and TRBJ2-1; 10 bases are a match to TRBD2. Trimming removed 7 bases from V and 4 bases from J; junction bases left unmatched: 13. The CDR3 is made up of 17 amino acids. CDR1 and CDR2 (germline): SGHTA, FQGNSA.